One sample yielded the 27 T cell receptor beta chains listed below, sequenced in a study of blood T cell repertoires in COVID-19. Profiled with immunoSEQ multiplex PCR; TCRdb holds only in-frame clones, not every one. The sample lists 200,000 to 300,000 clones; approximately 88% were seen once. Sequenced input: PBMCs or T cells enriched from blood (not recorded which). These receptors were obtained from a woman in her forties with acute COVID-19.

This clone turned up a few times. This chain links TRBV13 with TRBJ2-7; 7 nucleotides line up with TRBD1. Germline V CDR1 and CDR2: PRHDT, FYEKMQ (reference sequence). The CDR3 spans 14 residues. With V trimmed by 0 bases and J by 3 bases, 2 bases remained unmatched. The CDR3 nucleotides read TGTGCCAGCAGCTTAGGTCAGGGGGACTACGAGCAGTACGTC. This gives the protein CASSLGQGDYEQYV.

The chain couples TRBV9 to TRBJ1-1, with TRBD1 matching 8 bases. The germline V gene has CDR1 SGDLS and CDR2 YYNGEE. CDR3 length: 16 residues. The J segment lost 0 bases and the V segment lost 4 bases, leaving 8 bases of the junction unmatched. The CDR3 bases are TGTGCCAGCAGCATAACCCCGGGACAGGTGAACACTGAAGCTTTCTTT. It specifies CASSITPGQVNTEAFF.

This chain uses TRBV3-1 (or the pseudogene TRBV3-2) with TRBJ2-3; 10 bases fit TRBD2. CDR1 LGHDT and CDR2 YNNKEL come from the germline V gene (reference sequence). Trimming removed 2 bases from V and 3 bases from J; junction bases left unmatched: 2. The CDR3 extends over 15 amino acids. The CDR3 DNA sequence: TGTGCCAGCAGCCAACTACTAGCGGGGACAGATACGCAGTATTTT. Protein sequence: CASSQLLAGTDTQYF.

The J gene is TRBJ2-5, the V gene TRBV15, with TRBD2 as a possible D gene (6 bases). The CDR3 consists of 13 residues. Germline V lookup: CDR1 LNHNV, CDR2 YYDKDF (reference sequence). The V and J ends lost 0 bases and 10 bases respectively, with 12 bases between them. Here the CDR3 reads CATSRDRAGGQYF. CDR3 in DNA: TGTGCCACCAGCAGAGATAGGGCCGGGGGCCAGTACTTC.

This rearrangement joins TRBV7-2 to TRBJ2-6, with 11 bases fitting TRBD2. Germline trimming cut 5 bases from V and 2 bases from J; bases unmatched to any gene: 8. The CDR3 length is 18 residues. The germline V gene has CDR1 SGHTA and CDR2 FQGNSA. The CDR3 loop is CASSQSVAGGPGANVLTF. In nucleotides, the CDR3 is TGTGCCAGCAGCCAGAGCGTAGCGGGGGGGCCTGGGGCCAACGTCCTGACTTTC.

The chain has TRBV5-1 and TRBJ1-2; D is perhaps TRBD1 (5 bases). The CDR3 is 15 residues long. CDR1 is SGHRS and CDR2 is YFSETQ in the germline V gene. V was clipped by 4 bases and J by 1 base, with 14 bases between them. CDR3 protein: CASSPDDRLNYGYTF. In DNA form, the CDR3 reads TGCGCCAGCAGCCCGGACGACAGACTTAACTATGGCTACACCTTC. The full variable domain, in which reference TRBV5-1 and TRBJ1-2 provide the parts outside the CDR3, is KAGVTQTPRYLIKTRGQQVTLSCSPISGHRSVSWYQQTPGQGLQFLFEYFSETQRNKGNFPGRFSGRQFSNSRSEMNVSTLELGDSALYLCASSPDDRLNYGYTFGSGTRLTVV.

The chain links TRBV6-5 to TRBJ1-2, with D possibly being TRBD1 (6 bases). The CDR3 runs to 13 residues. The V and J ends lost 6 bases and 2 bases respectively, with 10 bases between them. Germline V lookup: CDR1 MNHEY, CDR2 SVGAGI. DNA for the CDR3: TGTGCCAGCAGCCCAGGGGCGAACTATGGCTACACCTTC. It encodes CASSPGANYGYTF.

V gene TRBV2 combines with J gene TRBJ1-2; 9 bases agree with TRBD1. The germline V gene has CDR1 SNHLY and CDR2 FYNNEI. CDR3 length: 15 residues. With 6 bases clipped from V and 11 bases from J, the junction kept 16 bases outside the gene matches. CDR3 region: CASSADIGQGIGYTF. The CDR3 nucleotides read TGTGCCAGCAGCGCCGACATTGGACAGGGGATAGGGTACACCTTC. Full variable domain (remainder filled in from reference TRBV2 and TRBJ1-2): EPEVTQTPSHQVTQMGQEVILRCVPISNHLYFYWYRQILGQKVEFLVSFYNNEISEKSEIFDDQFSVERPDGSNFTLKIRSTKLEDSAMYFCASSADIGQGIGYTFGSGTRLTVV.

The CDR3 spells CASSPPPFGRSSYEQYV. CDR3 DNA: TGTGCCAGCAGCCCCCCGCCTTTCGGGAGGAGCTCCTACGAGCAGTACGTC. The genes are TRBV7-8 and TRBJ2-7, with 7 bases lining up with TRBD2. CDR3 length: 17 residues. Germline-derived CDR1 and CDR2 are SGHVS and FQNEAQ. With V trimmed by 5 bases and J by 0 bases, 13 bases remained unmatched.

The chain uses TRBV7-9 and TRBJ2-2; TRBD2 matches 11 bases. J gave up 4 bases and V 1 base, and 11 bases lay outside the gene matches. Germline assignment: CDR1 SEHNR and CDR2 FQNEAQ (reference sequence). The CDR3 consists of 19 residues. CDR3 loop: CASSLVALAGGGGTGELFF. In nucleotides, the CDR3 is TGTGCCAGCAGCTTAGTCGCCCTAGCGGGAGGAGGTGGCACCGGGGAGCTGTTTTTT.

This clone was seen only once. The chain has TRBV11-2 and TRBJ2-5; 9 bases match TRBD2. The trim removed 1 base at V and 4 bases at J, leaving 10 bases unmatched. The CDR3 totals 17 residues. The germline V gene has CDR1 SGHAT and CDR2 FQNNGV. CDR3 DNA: TGTGCCAGCAGCTTAGTATGGGCGGGGGGGACCGCAGAGACCCAGTACTTC. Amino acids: CASSLVWAGGTAETQYF.

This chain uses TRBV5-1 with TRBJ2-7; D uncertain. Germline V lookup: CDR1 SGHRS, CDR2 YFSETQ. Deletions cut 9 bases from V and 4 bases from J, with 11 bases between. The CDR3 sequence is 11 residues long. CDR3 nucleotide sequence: TGCGCCAACGACTGCTGGTACGAGCAGTACGTC. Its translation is CANDCWYEQYV.

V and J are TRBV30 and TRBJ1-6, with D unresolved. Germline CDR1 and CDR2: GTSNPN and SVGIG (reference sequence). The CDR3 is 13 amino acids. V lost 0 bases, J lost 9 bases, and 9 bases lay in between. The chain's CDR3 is CAWSVDSGSPLHF. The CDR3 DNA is TGTGCCTGGAGTGTGGATTCGGGTTCACCCCTCCACTTT.

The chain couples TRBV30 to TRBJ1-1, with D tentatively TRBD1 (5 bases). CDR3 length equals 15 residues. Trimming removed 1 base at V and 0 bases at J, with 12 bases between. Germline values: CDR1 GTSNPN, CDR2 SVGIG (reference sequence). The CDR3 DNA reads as TGTGCCTGGAGTGAAGACAGTTCCATGAACACTGAAGCTTTCTTT. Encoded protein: CAWSEDSSMNTEAFF.

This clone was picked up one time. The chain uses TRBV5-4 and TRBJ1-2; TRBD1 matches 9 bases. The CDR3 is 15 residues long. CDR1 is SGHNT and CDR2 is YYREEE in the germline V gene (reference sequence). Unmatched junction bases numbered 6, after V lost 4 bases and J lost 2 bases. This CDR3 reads CASSAMDRGNYGYTF. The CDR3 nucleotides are TGTGCCAGCAGCGCTATGGACAGGGGAAACTATGGCTACACCTTC. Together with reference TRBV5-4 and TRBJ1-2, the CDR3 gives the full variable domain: ETGVTQSPTHLIKTRGQQVTLRCSSQSGHNTVSWYQQALGQGPQFIFQYYREEENGRGNFPPRFSGLQFPNYSSELNVNALELDDSALYLCASSAMDRGNYGYTFGSGTRLTVV.

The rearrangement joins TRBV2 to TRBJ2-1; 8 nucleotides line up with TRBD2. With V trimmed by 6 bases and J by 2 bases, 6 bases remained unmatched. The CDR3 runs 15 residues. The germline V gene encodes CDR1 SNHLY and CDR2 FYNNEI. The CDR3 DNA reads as TGTGCCAGCAGGGGGACTAGTTCCCCCTACAATGAGCAGTTCTTC. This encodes CASRGTSSPYNEQFF. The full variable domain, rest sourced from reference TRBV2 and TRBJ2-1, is EPEVTQTPSHQVTQMGQEVILRCVPISNHLYFYWYRQILGQKVEFLVSFYNNEISEKSEIFDDQFSVERPDGSNFTLKIRSTKLEDSAMYFCASRGTSSPYNEQFFGPGTRLTVL.

The CDR3 bases are TGTGCCAGCAGCACGGGGTGGGGGGGCCCCTACGAGCAGTACTTC. Protein sequence: CASSTGWGGPYEQYF. This chain uses TRBV7-2 with TRBJ2-7; possibly TRBD2 for D (7 bases). The CDR3 extends over 15 amino acids. V shed 5 bases and J shed 2 bases, with 16 bases lying between them. Germline V lookup: CDR1 SGHTA, CDR2 FQGNSA.

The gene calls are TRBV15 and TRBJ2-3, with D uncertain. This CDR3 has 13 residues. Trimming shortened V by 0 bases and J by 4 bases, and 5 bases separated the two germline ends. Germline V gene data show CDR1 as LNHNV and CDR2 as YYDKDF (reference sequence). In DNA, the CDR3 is TGTGCCACCAGCAGAGATCTTGCAGATACGCAGTATTTT. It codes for CATSRDLADTQYF.

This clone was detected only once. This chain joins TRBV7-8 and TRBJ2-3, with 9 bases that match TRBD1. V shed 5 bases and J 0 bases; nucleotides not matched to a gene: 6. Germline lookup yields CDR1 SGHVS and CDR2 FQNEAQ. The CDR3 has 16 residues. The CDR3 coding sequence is TGTGCCAGCAGCCGTAACACAGGGGGCAGCACAGATACGCAGTATTTT. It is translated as CASSRNTGGSTDTQYF.

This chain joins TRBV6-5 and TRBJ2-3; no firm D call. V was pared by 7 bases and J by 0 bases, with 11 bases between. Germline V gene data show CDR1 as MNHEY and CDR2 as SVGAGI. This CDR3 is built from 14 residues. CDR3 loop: CASTLRFSTDTQYF. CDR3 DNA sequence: TGTGCCAGCACCTTGCGGTTTAGCACAGATACGCAGTATTTT.

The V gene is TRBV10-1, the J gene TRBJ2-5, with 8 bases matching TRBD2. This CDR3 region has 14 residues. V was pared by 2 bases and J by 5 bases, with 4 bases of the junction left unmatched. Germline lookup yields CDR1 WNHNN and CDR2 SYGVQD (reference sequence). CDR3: CASSEAGGRETQYF. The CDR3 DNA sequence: TGCGCCAGCAGTGAGGCGGGGGGCCGGGAGACCCAGTACTTC.

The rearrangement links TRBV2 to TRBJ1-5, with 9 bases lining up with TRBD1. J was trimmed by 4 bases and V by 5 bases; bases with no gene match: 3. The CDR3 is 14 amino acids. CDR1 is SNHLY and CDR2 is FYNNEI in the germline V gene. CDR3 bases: TGTGCCAGCAGTCCGGACAGGGGAAATCAGCCCCAGCATTTT. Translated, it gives CASSPDRGNQPQHF.

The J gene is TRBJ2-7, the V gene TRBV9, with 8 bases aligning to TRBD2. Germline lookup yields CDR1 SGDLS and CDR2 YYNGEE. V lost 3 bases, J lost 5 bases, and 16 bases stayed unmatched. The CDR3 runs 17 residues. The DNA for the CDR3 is TGTGCCAGCAGCGCCCATCTGGCCCAGCGGGGGAGAAACGAGCAGTACTTC. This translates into CASSAHLAQRGRNEQYF.

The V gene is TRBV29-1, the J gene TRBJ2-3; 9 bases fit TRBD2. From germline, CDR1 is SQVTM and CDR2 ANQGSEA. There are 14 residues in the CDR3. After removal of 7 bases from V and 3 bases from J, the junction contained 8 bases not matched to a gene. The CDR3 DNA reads TGCAGCGCAGTAGCGGGAGTAGGAACAGATACGCAGTATTTT. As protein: CSAVAGVGTDTQYF.

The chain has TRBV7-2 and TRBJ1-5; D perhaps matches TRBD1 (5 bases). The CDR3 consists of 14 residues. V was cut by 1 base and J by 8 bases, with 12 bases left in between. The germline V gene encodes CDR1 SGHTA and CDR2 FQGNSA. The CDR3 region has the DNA TGTGCCAGCAGCTTAGTACCGCGGGGGAAGCCCCAGCATTTT. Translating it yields CASSLVPRGKPQHF.

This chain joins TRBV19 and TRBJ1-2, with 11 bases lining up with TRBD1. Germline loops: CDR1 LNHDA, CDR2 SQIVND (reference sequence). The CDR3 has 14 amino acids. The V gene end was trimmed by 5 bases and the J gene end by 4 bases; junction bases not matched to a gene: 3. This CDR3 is CASSSDRGPYGYTF. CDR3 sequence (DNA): TGTGCCAGTAGTTCGGACAGGGGGCCCTATGGCTACACCTTC.

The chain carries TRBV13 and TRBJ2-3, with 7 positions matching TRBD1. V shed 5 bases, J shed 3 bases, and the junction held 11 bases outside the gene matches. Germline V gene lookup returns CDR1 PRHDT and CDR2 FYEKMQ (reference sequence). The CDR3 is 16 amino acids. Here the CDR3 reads CASSLNRGPGTDTQYF. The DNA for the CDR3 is TGTGCCAGCAGCCTCAACAGGGGCCCTGGGACAGATACGCAGTATTTT.